The table lists the clone carrying this T cell receptor (beta chain) with a few counts. Repertoires were generated with immunoSEQ multiplex PCR, while TCRdb's copy carries only in-frame clones and drops some. The data contain about 73,000 clones, around 80% of them singletons. The sample comes from a study of glioma-infiltrating T cells after dendritic cell vaccination. V shed 7 bases and J 5 bases; nucleotides not matched to a gene: 8. CDR1 is SGHRS and CDR2 is YFSETQ in the germline V gene. CDR3 size: 14 residues. The source of this sequence is a human donor with glioblastoma. The gene calls are TRBV5-1 and TRBJ2-3; 9 positions agree with TRBD1. The sample in question was blood, obtained before dendritic cell vaccination. CDR3 sequence: CASHRGLGGDTQYF. The CDR3 region has the DNA TGCGCCAGCCACAGGGGGCTCGGAGGAGATACGCAGTATTTT.